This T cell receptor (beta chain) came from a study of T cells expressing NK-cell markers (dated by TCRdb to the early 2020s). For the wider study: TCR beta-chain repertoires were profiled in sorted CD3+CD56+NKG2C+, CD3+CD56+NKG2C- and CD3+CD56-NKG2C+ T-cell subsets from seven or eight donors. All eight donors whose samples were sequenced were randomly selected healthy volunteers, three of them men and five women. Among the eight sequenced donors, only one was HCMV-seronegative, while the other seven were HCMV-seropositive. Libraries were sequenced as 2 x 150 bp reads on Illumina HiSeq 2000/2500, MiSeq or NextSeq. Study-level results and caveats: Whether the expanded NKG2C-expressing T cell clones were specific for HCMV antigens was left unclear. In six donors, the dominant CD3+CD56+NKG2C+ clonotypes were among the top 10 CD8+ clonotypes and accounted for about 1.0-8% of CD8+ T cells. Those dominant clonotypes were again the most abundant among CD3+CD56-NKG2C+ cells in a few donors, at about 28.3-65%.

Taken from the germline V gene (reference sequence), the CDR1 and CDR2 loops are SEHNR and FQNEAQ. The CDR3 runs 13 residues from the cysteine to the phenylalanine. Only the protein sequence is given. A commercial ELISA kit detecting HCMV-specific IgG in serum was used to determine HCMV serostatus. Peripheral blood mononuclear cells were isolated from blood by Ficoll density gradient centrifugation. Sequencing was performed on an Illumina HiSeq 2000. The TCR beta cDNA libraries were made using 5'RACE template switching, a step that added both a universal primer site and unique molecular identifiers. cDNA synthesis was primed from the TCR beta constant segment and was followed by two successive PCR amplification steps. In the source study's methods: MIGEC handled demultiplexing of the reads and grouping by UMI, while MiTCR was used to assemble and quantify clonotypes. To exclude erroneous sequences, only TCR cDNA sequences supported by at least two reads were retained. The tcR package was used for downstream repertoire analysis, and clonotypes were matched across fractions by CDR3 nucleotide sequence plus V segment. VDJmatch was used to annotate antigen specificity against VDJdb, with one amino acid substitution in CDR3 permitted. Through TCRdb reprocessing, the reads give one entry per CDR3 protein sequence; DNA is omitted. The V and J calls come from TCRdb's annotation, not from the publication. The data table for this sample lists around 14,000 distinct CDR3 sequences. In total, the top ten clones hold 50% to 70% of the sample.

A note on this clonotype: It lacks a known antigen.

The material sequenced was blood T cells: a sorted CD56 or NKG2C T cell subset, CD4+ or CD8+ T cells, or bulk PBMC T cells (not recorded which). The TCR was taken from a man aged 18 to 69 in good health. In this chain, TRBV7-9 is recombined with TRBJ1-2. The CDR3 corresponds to CASSSPGPYGYTF. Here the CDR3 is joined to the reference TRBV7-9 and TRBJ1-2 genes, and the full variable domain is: DTGVSQNPRHKITKRGQNVTFRCDPISEHNRLYWYRQTLGQGPEFLTYFQNEAQLEKSRLLSDRFSAERPKGSFSTLEIQRTEQGDSAMYLCASSSPGPYGYTFGSGTRLTVV.